Below, one T cell receptor beta chain is given with its context. The antigen is not known. These data are taken from a study of cytomegalovirus exposure and HLA in healthy donors. About the study: The 120 or so validation repertoires, a later analysis reported, used the same platform as the approximately 670 first-cohort repertoires.

This CDR3 contains 15 residues. With 0 bases removed from V and 8 bases from J, the gap between germline ends came to 13 bases. Germline CDR1 MNHNY, CDR2 SVGAGI (reference sequence). Whole-study findings and limits: For most TCR sequences rarity was the rule, although some public TCRs occurred in many donors. In vitro experiments confirmed that a few CMV-associated chains were specific for CMV antigens. Overall, about 160 TCR beta chains were annotated as cytomegalovirus-associated.

Here immunoSEQ multiplex PCR was the method, and the copy in TCRdb shows in-frame clones only, minus some. Of fewer than 250,000 clones listed, approximately 87% are singletons. Sequenced input: PBMCs. The receptor was isolated from a man between 18 and 29 years old in good health and CMV-seronegative. The rearrangement uses TRBV6-6 and TRBJ2-2; D call uncertain. DNA of the CDR3: TGTGCCAGCAGTTACTCGGCCCAGGTCGCGGGGGAGCTGTTTTTT. It specifies CASSYSAQVAGELFF.